This TCR beta chain is from a study of response to subunit inactivated influenza vaccine (dated 2018 in TCRdb). For the study in its entirety: To follow how T cells responded to a trivalent subunit inactivated influenza vaccine, the researchers relied on deep quantitative profiling of the T cell receptor repertoire.

In its sample, this clonotype was seen a few times. Its antigen target is currently unknown. Base qualities are not provided; no much larger clone lies one nucleotide away. V and J are truncated by 5 bases and 2 bases respectively, leaving an intervening sequence of 13 bases. The CDR3 covers 15 residues, taking in both the cysteine and the phenylalanine. The only DNA kept is the CDR3, 45 bases in frame from the first base. The germline V gene provides CDR1 KGHDR and CDR2 SFDVKD. Broader findings and caveats from the paper: According to the authors, only a limited number of new T cells may be recruited by each seasonal influenza vaccination.

To prepare the library, RT-PCR was applied. TCRdb records Illumina HiSeq 2500 as the sequencer. TCRdb itself trimmed the public reads at Q25 with fastp, ran MiXCR and retained productive beta chains. Records with the same CDR3 protein are collapsed into one entry carrying the most frequent genes and DNA. This sample gives approximately 230,000 distinct CDR3 sequences in total; approximately 12% of them show up just once. Clones ranked in the top ten supply approximately 8.4% of the sample. This specimen consisted of non-naive T cells sorted from PBMCs, obtained roughly 15 days before vaccination. This specimen's cell subset or site label, interpreted: memory T cell fraction. The sequence links TRBV24-1 to TRBJ2-3; the D assignment is uncertain and may be TRBD1 or TRBD2, with 6 bases supporting each. This TCR was sampled from a man in his forties or fifties who received an inactivated influenza vaccine. Donor details come from another sample of the same person, matched by shared clones. The DNA reads as follows: TGTGCCACCAGTGGAGGGGCGGGACACACAGATACGCAGTATTTT. Its product reads: CATSGGAGHTDTQYF.